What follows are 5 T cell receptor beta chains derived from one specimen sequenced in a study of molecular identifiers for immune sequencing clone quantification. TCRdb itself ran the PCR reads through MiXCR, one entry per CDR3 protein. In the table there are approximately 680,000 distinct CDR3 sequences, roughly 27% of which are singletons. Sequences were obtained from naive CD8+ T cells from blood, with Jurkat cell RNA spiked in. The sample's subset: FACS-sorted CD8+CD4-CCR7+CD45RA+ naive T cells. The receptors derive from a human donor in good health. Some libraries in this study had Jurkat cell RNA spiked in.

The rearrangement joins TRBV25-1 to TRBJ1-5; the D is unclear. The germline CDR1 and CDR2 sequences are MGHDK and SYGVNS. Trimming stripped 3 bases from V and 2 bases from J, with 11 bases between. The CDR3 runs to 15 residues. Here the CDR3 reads CASSDLRSCNQPQHF. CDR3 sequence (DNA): TGTGCCAGCAGTGACCTCAGGTCGTGCAATCAGCCCCAGCATTTT.

The CDR3 protein is CASSKEDSSADTQYF. CDR3 DNA: TGTGCCAGCAGCAAGGAAGATTCTAGCGCAGATACGCAGTATTTT. The genes are TRBV5-3 and TRBJ2-3; D is perhaps TRBD2 (6 bases). TRBV5-3 is an ORF, with its function uncertain. The length of the CDR3 is 15 residues. Trimming shortened V by 8 bases and J by 4 bases, and 20 bases separated the two germline ends.

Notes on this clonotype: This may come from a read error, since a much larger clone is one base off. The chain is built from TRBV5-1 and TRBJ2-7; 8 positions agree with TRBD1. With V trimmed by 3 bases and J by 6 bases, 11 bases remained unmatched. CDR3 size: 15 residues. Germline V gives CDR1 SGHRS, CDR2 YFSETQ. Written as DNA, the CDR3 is TGCGCCAGCAGCTCGACAGGGGAGGAGGGCTGCGAGCAGTACTTC. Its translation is CASSSTGEEGCEQYF.

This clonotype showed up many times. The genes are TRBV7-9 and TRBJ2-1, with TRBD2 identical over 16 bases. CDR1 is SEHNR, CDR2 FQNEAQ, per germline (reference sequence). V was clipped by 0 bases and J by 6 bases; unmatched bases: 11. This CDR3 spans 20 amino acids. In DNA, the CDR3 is TGTGCCAGCAGCTTAGCTGGGACTAGCGGGAGGGCCGTGCGTGGCAATGAGCAGTTCTTC. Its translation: CASSLAGTSGRAVRGNEQFF. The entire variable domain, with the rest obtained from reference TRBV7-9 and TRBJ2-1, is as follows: DTGVSQNPRHKITKRGQNVTFRCDPISEHNRLYWYRQTLGQGPEFLTYFQNEAQLEKSRLLSDRFSAERPKGSFSTLEIQRTEQGDSAMYLCASSLAGTSGRAVRGNEQFFGPGTRLTVL.

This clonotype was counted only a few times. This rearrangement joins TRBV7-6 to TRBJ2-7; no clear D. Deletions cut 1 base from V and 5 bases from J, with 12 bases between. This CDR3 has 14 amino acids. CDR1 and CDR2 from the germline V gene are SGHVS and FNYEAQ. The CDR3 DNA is TGTGCCAGCAGCTTAGGTGGAATCGGCCACGAGCAGTACTTC. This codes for CASSLGGIGHEQYF.